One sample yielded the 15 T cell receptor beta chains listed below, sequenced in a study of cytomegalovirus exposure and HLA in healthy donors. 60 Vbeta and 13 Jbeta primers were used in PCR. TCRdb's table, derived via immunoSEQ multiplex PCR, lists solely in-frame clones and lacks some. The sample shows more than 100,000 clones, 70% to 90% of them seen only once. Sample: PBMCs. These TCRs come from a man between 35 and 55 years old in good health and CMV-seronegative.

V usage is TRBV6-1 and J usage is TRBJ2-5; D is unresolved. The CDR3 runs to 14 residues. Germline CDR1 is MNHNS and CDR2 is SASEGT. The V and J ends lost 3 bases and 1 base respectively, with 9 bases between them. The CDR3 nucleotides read TGTGCCAGCAGTGACCCACAGTCCCAAGAGACCCAGTACTTC. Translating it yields CASSDPQSQETQYF.

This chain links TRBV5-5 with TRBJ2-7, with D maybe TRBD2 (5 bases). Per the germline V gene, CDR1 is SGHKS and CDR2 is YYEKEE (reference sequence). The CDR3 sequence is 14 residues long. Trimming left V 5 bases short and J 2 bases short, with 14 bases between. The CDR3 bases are TGTGCCAGCAGGCACCCCGGGAACGCCTACGAGCAGTACTTC. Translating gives CASRHPGNAYEQYF.

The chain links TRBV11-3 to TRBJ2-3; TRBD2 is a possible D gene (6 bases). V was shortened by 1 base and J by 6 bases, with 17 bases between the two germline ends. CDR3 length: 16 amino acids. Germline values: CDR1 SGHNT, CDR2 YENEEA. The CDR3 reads CASSLGGSGSMDTQYF. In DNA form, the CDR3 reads TGTGCCAGCAGCTTAGGTGGTAGCGGATCTATGGATACGCAGTATTTT.

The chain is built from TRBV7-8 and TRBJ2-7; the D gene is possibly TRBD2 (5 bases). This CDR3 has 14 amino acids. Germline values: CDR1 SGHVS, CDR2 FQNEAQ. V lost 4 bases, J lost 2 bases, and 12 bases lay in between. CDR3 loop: CASSSYSGPYEQYF. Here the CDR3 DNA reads TGTGCCAGCAGCTCGTACAGCGGACCCTACGAGCAGTACTTC.

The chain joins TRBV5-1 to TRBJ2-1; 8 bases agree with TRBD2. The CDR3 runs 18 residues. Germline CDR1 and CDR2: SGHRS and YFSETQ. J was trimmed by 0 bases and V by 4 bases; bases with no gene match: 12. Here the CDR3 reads CASSPLGREGFSYNEQFF. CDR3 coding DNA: TGCGCCAGCAGCCCCCTCGGGAGGGAGGGATTCTCCTACAATGAGCAGTTCTTC. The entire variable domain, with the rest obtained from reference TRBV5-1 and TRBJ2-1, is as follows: KAGVTQTPRYLIKTRGQQVTLSCSPISGHRSVSWYQQTPGQGLQFLFEYFSETQRNKGNFPGRFSGRQFSNSRSEMNVSTLELGDSALYLCASSPLGREGFSYNEQFFGPGTRLTVL.

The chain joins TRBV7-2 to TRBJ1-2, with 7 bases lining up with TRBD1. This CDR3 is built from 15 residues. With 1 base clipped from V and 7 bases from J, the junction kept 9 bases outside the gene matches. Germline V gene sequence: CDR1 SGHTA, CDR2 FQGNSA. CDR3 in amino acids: CASSLDRGGSTGYTF. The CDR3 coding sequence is TGTGCCAGCAGCTTAGACAGGGGAGGCTCCACTGGCTACACCTTC.

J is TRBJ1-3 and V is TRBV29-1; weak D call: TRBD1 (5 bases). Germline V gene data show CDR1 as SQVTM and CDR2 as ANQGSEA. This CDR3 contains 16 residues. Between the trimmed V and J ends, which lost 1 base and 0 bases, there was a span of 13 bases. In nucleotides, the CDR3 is TGCAGCGTTGAAGCCCCCCGACAGAGCTCTGGAAACACCATATATTTT. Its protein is CSVEAPRQSSGNTIYF.

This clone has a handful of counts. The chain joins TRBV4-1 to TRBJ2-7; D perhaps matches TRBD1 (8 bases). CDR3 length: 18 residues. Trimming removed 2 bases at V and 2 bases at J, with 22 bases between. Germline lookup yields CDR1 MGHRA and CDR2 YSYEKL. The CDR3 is CASSQHTGGVLAAYEQYF. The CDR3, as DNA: TGCGCCAGCAGCCAACATACAGGGGGTGTTCTAGCGGCCTACGAGCAGTACTTC.

The CDR3 protein is CASSSWTEANYGYTF. The CDR3 nucleotides read TGTGCCAGCAGTTCTTGGACAGAAGCTAACTATGGCTACACCTTC. The chain joins TRBV27 to TRBJ1-2; a possible D gene is TRBD1 (6 bases). The V and J ends lost 4 bases and 0 bases respectively, with 12 bases between them. This CDR3 is built from 15 residues. The V gene's germline CDR1 is MNHEY and CDR2 SMNVEV (reference sequence).

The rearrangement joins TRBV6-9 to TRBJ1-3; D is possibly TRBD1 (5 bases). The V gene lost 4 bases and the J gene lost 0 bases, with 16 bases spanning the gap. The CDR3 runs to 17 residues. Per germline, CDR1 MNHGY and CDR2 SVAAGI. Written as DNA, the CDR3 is TGTGCCAGCAGTTGCCGGGACTCCTGTTACTCTGGAAACACCATATATTTT. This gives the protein CASSCRDSCYSGNTIYF.

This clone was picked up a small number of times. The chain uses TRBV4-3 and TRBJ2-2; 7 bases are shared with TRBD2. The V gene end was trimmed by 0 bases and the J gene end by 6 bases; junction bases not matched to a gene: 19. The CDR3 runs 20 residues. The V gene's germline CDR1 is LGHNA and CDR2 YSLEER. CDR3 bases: TGCGCCAGCAGCCAAGACAGGGATGGCGGGAGTCGTCCCCTTGCCGGGGAGCTGTTTTTT. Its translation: CASSQDRDGGSRPLAGELFF.

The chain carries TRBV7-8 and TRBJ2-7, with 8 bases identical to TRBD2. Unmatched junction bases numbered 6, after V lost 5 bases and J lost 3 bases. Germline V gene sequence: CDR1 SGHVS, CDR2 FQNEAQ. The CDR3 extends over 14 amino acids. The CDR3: CASSNLRGGYEQYF. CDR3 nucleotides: TGTGCCAGCAGCAACCTCCGGGGGGGCTACGAGCAGTACTTC.

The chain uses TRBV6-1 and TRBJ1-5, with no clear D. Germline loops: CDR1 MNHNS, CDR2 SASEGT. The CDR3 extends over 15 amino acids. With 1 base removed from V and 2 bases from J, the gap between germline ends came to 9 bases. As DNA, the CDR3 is TGTGCCAGCAGTGAAGACCTGGGAGGCAATCAGCCCCAGCATTTT. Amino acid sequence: CASSEDLGGNQPQHF.

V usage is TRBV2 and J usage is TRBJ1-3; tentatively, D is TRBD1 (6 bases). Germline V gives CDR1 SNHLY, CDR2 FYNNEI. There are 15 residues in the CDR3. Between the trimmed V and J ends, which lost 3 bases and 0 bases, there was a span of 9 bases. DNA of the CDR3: TGTGCCAGCAGTGACGGACAGAACTCTGGAAACACCATATATTTT. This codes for CASSDGQNSGNTIYF.

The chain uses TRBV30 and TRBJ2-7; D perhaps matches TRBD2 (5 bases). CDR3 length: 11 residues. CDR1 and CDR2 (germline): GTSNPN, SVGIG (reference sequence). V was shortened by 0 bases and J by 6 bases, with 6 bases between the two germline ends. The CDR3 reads CAWSVRGEQYF. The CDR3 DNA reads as TGTGCCTGGAGTGTACGGGGCGAGCAGTACTTC. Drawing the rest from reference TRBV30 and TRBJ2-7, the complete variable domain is SQTIHQWPATLVQPVGSPLSLECTVEGTSNPNLYWYRQAAGRGLQLLFYSVGIGQISSEVPQNLSASRPQDRQFILSSKKLLLSDSGFYLCAWSVRGEQYFGPGTRLTVT.